This TCR beta chain is drawn from a study of beta chain features in type 1 diabetes. In the study overall: All samples yielded some 100,000,000 examined sorted cells. General study points: Moderate yet significant TCRB CDR3 shortening was seen in Type 1 diabetes patients in all four CD4+ subsets. The study left unresolved whether HLA type influences TCRB rearrangement.

This clone was recorded a few times. Its antigen is as yet unknown. Sequencing targeted expressed TCRB transcripts, as all isolated RNA had been reverse transcribed. Data came from immunoSEQ multiplex PCR; TCRdb stores just in-frame clones and leaves some out. The table has about 28,000 clones, 65% seen once; the top ten hold about 2.2%. Staining for CD45RO/CCR7/CD25/CD127/CD95/CD27 allowed sorting of CD4+ naive, central memory, regulatory and stem cell-like memory cells. Every sorted population was more than 95% pure. With 6 bases clipped from V and 6 bases from J, the junction kept 15 bases outside the gene matches. Germline assignment: CDR1 SEHNR and CDR2 FQNEAQ (reference sequence). The CDR3 is made up of 17 amino acids.

The TCR sequence derives from a woman aged 25 to 39 with type 1 diabetes. Sequences were obtained from Tregs from blood. The chain links TRBV7-9 to TRBJ2-7; 12 positions match TRBD2. CDR3 loop: CASSDFPGLAGAGEQYF. The DNA of the CDR3 is TGTGCCAGCAGTGACTTCCCGGGACTAGCGGGTGCCGGCGAGCAGTACTTC. Full variable domain (remainder filled in from reference TRBV7-9 and TRBJ2-7): DTGVSQNPRHKITKRGQNVTFRCDPISEHNRLYWYRQTLGQGPEFLTYFQNEAQLEKSRLLSDRFSAERPKGSFSTLEIQRTEQGDSAMYLCASSDFPGLAGAGEQYFGPGTRLTVT.